This is a list of T cell receptor beta chains from one sample in a study of neurological immune-mediated disorders. TCRdb passed the 5' RACE reads through MiXCR, listing each CDR3 protein once. The sample has about 60,000 distinct CDR3 sequences, nearly 10% seen once; the top ten hold 12%. Sequenced input: PBMCs. The receptors originated from a man in his thirties or forties in good health. Both conserved end residues are part of each CDR3. D genes are given only for firm matches. A row's size may be missing; if present it is once, few, many or a size class.

cdr3_aa cdr3_nt j_call clone_size d_call v_call
CSAILFLAGSYNEQFF TGCAGTGCTATCCTTTTTCTAGCGGGCTCCTACAATGAGCAGTTCTTC TRBJ2-1 many TRBD2 TRBV20-1
CASSPGLAGRDTQYF TGTGCCAGCTCACCAGGACTAGCGGGACGAGATACGCAGTATTTT TRBJ2-3 many TRBD2 TRBV18
CASSPTGGNQPQHF TGTGCCAGCTCGCCCACAGGGGGCAATCAGCCCCAGCATTTT TRBJ1-5 NA TRBD1 TRBV18
CASSLDTTNEKLFF TGCGCCAGCAGCTTGGATACAACTAATGAAAAACTGTTTTTT TRBJ1-4 many NA TRBV5-1
CASSQVLGFRYEQYF TGCGCCAGCAGCCAAGTTCTGGGGTTCAGGTACGAGCAGTACTTC TRBJ2-7 many NA TRBV4-1
CASSLVSGSTDTQYF TGTGCCAGCAGCTTAGTCAGCGGGAGTACAGATACGCAGTATTTT TRBJ2-3 many TRBD2 TRBV7-2
CSARGDRVGEQYF TGCAGTGCTAGAGGAGACAGGGTGGGCGAGCAGTACTTC TRBJ2-7 many TRBD1 TRBV20-1
CASSRDRETQYF TGTGCCAGCTCACGGGACAGAGAGACCCAGTACTTC TRBJ2-5 many TRBD1 TRBV18
CASSDEREDLRETQYF TGTGCCAGCAGTGACGAGCGGGAGGATCTGAGGGAGACCCAGTACTTC TRBJ2-5 many TRBD2 TRBV6-1
CASKELARQETQYF TGTGCCAGCAAAGAGCTAGCCCGACAAGAGACCCAGTACTTC TRBJ2-5 many NA TRBV28
CASSRLGTNQETQYF TGTGCCAGCAGCCGTCTCGGGACTAACCAAGAGACCCAGTACTTC TRBJ2-5 many TRBD2 TRBV5-5
CASSLASQSSETQYF TGCGCCAGCAGCTTGGCGAGCCAGAGTTCGGAGACCCAGTACTTC TRBJ2-5 many NA TRBV5-1
CASSYGQGAPNTEAFF TGCGCCAGCAGCTACGGACAGGGGGCCCCGAACACTGAAGCTTTCTTT TRBJ1-1 many TRBD1 TRBV5-1
CASSQEYRQYF TGTGCCAGCAGCCAAGAATACAGACAGTACTTC TRBJ2-4 few NA TRBV14
CASSLGRALVYEQFF TGTGCCAGCAGTTTGGGCAGGGCCCTGGTCTATGAGCAGTTCTTC TRBJ2-1 NA NA TRBV28
CSTSGQGYEQYF NA TRBJ2-7 NA NA TRBV20-1
CAISGAPGQPTDTQYF TGTGCCATCAGTGGCGCACCGGGACAACCCACAGATACGCAGTATTTT TRBJ2-3 many NA TRBV10-3
CASSLFISGANVLTF TGTGCCAGCAGTTTATTTATTTCTGGGGCCAACGTCCTGACTTTC TRBJ2-6 many NA TRBV27
CATSSWGISTGELFF TGTGCCACCAGTAGTTGGGGAATCAGCACCGGGGAGCTGTTTTTT TRBJ2-2 many NA TRBV24-1
CASSDSRGGTQYF TGTGCCAGCAGTGACTCCAGGGGCGGTACGCAGTATTTT TRBJ2-3 NA NA TRBV6-4
CAISEPGLAGGNEQFF TGTGCCATCAGTGAACCGGGACTAGCGGGAGGAAATGAGCAGTTCTTC TRBJ2-1 many TRBD2 TRBV10-3
CASSLETEYTTQYF TGTGCCAGCAGCTTAGAGACAGAGTACACGACTCAGTACTTC TRBJ2-5 many NA TRBV7-9
CASSFDRTYNEQFF TGTGCCAGCAGTTTCGACAGAACCTACAATGAGCAGTTCTTC TRBJ2-1 many NA TRBV27
CASTKTLLADFTDTQYF TGTGCCAGCACAAAGACTTTACTAGCGGACTTCACAGATACGCAGTATTTT TRBJ2-3 few TRBD2 TRBV5-5
CASSQVNMVSTDTQYF TGCGCCAGCAGCCAAGTAAATATGGTTAGCACAGATACGCAGTATTTT TRBJ2-3 many NA TRBV4-1
CASSVRGWSEQYF TGTGCCAGCAGTGTGAGGGGTTGGAGCGAGCAGTACTTC TRBJ2-7 many NA TRBV27
CASSPGGDRAPPNEQFF TGTGCCAGCAGCCCCGGGGGGGACAGAGCCCCTCCCAATGAGCAGTTCTTC TRBJ2-1 many NA TRBV7-8
CASGGSSGRNEQYF TGTGCCAGCGGCGGGTCTAGCGGGAGGAACGAGCAGTACTTC TRBJ2-7 few TRBD2 TRBV7-8
CASSLIQVMNTEAFF TGTGCCAGCAGCTTAATCCAGGTCATGAACACTGAAGCTTTCTTT TRBJ1-1 few NA TRBV7-3
CSASIQGNSPLHF TGCAGTGCTAGTATTCAGGGGAATTCACCCCTCCACTTT TRBJ1-6 many NA TRBV20-1
CASSPSGGTEAFF TGTGCCAGCAGCCCGTCAGGGGGGACTGAAGCTTTCTTT TRBJ1-1 many TRBD1 TRBV7-6
CASSSIQETQYF TGCGCCAGCAGCTCCATCCAAGAGACCCAGTACTTC TRBJ2-5 many NA TRBV5-1
CASTGLPNSPLHF TGCGCCAGCACCGGACTACCAAATTCACCCCTCCACTTT TRBJ1-6 many NA TRBV10-2
CSVRNTGELFF TGCAGCGTCCGTAACACCGGGGAGCTGTTTTTT TRBJ2-2 many NA TRBV29-1
CASSSAPVANEKLFF TGTGCCAGCAGCTCCGCACCGGTGGCTAATGAAAAACTGTTTTTT TRBJ1-4 many NA TRBV7-9
CASSVGGSGETQYF TGCGCCAGCAGCGTAGGGGGCTCAGGGGAGACCCAGTACTTC TRBJ2-5 many TRBD1 TRBV5-1
CASSLTGTLSYEQYF TGCGCCAGCAGCTTGACCGGGACACTCTCCTACGAGCAGTACTTC TRBJ2-7 many NA TRBV5-1
CASSLSWLQGSNEQFF TGTGCCAGCAGTTTATCGTGGCTACAGGGGAGCAATGAGCAGTTCTTC TRBJ2-1 many TRBD1 TRBV27
CASSLGAGRTYEQYF TGTGCCAGCAGCTTAGGGGCCGGGAGGACATACGAGCAGTACTTC TRBJ2-7 many TRBD2 TRBV7-2
CASSLGQPAGGEKLFF TGTGCCAGCAGTTTGGGACAGCCAGCGGGCGGTGAAAAACTGTTTTTT TRBJ1-4 NA TRBD1 TRBV7-2
CASSAGTSYGYTF TGTGCCAGCAGTGCCGGGACTTCCTATGGCTACACCTTC TRBJ1-2 many NA TRBV28
CASSFFSVFSYNEQFF TGTGCCAGCAGTTTTTTTTCTGTTTTTTCCTACAATGAGCAGTTCTTC TRBJ2-1 many NA TRBV28
CASSSGSLYNEQFF TGCGCCAGCAGTTCAGGGAGTCTCTACAATGAGCAGTTCTTC TRBJ2-1 many NA TRBV5-1
CSASPPTDRSGKLFF TGCAGTGCTAGTCCTCCAACGGACAGGTCCGGAAAACTGTTTTTT TRBJ1-4 many TRBD1 TRBV20-1
CASSFGGPYEQYF TGTGCCAGCAGCTTCGGGGGACCCTACGAGCAGTACTTC TRBJ2-7 many NA TRBV7-2
CASSLITSGPHNEQFF TGCGCCAGCAGCTTGATAACTAGCGGGCCACACAATGAGCAGTTCTTC TRBJ2-1 many TRBD2 TRBV5-1
CASSQEGRRDYEQYF TGCGCCAGCAGCCAAGAAGGGCGAAGAGACTACGAGCAGTACTTC TRBJ2-7 many NA TRBV4-1
CASSQALQGEAFF TGTGCCAGCAGCCAAGCCCTACAGGGTGAAGCTTTCTTT TRBJ1-1 NA NA TRBV4-2
CASSPVYQETQYF TGTGCCAGCAGCCCAGTGTACCAAGAGACCCAGTACTTC TRBJ2-5 NA NA TRBV7-9
CASSRWGVGSGSGTGELFF TGTGCCAGCAGTCGATGGGGGGTTGGTAGCGGGAGTGGCACCGGGGAGCTGTTTTTT TRBJ2-2 many TRBD2 TRBV27
CSSSFSFFSISPGRETQYF TGTTCCAGCAGCTTTTCGTTCTTCTCCATATCACCGGGACGTGAGACCCAGTACTTC TRBJ2-5 NA NA TRBV5-6